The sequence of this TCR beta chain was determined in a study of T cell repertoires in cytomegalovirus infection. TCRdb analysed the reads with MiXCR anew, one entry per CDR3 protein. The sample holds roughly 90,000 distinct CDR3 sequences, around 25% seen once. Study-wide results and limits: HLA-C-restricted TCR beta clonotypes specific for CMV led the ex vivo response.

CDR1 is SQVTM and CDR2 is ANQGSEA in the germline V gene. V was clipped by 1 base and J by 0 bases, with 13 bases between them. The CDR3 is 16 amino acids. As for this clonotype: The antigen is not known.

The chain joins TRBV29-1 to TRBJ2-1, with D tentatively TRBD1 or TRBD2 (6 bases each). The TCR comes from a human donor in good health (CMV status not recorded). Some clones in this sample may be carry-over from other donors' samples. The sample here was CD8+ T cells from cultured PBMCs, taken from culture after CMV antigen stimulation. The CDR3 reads CSVEGGATSSYNEQFF. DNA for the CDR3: TGCAGCGTTGAAGGGGGGGCTACCAGCTCCTACAATGAGCAGTTCTTC.